These 18 T cell receptor beta chains originate from one sample sequenced in a study of cytomegalovirus exposure and HLA in healthy donors. It was with 60 Vbeta and 13 Jbeta primers that the PCR ran. Produced via immunoSEQ multiplex PCR; TCRdb's table is partial and in-frame only. The data show some 150,000 clones, roughly 74% seen once. The sequenced sample was PBMCs. All receptors come from a man aged 35-49 years in good health and CMV-seronegative.

The CDR3 coding sequence is TGTGCCAGCAGTTATTTCCAGGGGGCTCAGCCCCAGCATTTT. Its translation: CASSYFQGAQPQHF. V and J are TRBV6-6 and TRBJ1-5; 8 bases line up with TRBD1. With 3 bases clipped from V and 6 bases from J, the junction kept 4 bases outside the gene matches. The CDR3 length is 14 residues. The V gene's germline CDR1 is MNHNY and CDR2 SVGAGI (reference sequence).

The chain recombines TRBV5-1 with TRBJ2-5, with a weak D call TRBD2 (5 bases). The CDR3 loop spans 13 amino acids. CDR1 is SGHRS and CDR2 is YFSETQ in the germline V gene. Deletions cut 6 bases from V and 3 bases from J, with 12 bases between. The CDR3 region has the DNA TGCGCCAGCACACAGACTATGGAAGAGACCCAGTACTTC. Translation gives CASTQTMEETQYF.

This clone has more than one count but fewer than ten. The chain links TRBV19 to TRBJ1-2; TRBD1 aligns across 8 bases. CDR3 length: 14 residues. V lost 3 bases and J lost 8; bases outside the gene matches: 8. Per germline, CDR1 LNHDA and CDR2 SQIVND (reference sequence). The CDR3 reads CASSIGQGLPGYTF. CDR3 DNA: TGTGCCAGTAGTATCGGACAGGGTCTCCCCGGCTACACCTTC.

The chain recombines TRBV19 with TRBJ2-2; 7 bases align to TRBD1. The CDR3 length is 17 residues. V shed 1 base, J shed 2 bases, and the junction held 7 bases outside the gene matches. Germline values: CDR1 LNHDA, CDR2 SQIVND (reference sequence). Here the CDR3 reads CASSIAPTGRNTGELFF. CDR3 coding DNA: TGTGCCAGTAGTATAGCCCCGACAGGGAGAAACACCGGGGAGCTGTTTTTT.

The chain employs TRBV9 and TRBJ1-1; D is perhaps TRBD1 (5 bases). Per the germline V gene, CDR1 is SGDLS and CDR2 is YYNGEE. The CDR3 is made up of 11 amino acids. V lost 4 bases to trimming and J lost 6 bases, with 7 bases between them. The CDR3 loop reads CASSPGAEAFF. The CDR3 DNA reads as TGTGCCAGCAGCCCGGGGGCTGAAGCTTTCTTT.

The J gene is TRBJ2-3, the V gene TRBV6-5, with D tentatively TRBD1 (5 bases). The V end lost 8 bases, the J end lost 0 bases, and 9 bases lay between the germline ends. The CDR3 spans 13 residues. The germline V gene has CDR1 MNHEY and CDR2 SVGAGI. The CDR3 nucleotides read TGTGCCAGCTTGGACATTAGCACAGATACGCAGTATTTT. Amino acids: CASLDISTDTQYF.

This clone was observed a few times. The rearrangement links TRBV7-6 to TRBJ2-2; TRBD2 might be the D (6 bases). V was shortened by 4 bases and J by 4 bases, with 13 bases between the two germline ends. Germline lookup yields CDR1 SGHVS and CDR2 FNYEAQ. The CDR3 sequence is 15 residues long. The CDR3 loop is CASSSEGGVTGELFF. CDR3 nucleotide sequence: TGTGCCAGCAGCTCGGAAGGAGGGGTCACCGGGGAGCTGTTTTTT.

V is TRBV10-3 and J is TRBJ1-2; 7 bases are shared with TRBD1. The CDR3 covers 13 residues. Germline CDR1 ENHRY, CDR2 SYGVKD. Trimming cost V 4 bases and J 8 bases; bases outside gene matches: 7. CDR3 nucleotide sequence: TGTGCCATCAGTGTCGACAGGGCCGAAGGCTACACCTTC. Translating gives CAISVDRAEGYTF.

This clone was counted only a few times. The chain couples TRBV6-1 to TRBJ2-2; 8 nucleotides line up with TRBD1. Trimming took 2 bases from V and 7 from J; bases not matched to a gene: 9. Germline CDR1 and CDR2: MNHNS and SASEGT. This CDR3 comprises 16 residues. The CDR3 DNA is TGTGCCAGCAGTGAACCTGGGGCAGGGGGCATCGGGGAGCTGTTTTTT. It specifies CASSEPGAGGIGELFF.

The V and J genes are TRBV5-1 and TRBJ1-5, with D possibly matching TRBD1 (6 bases). V was trimmed by 0 bases and J by 7 bases, leaving 14 bases between them. The CDR3 covers 15 residues. Germline lookup yields CDR1 SGHRS and CDR2 YFSETQ. The CDR3 nucleotides read TGCGCCAGCAGCTTGGCCGGTAGGGGGTTACAGCCCCAGCATTTT. The encoded protein is CASSLAGRGLQPQHF.

This clone is a singleton in its sample. The rearrangement joins TRBV5-6 to TRBJ1-3, with D uncertain. The length of the CDR3 is 16 residues. Trimming removed 1 base at V and 0 bases at J, with 11 bases between. Germline values: CDR1 SGHDT, CDR2 YYEEEE. The CDR3 region is CASSLLRIISGNTIYF. The CDR3 DNA is TGTGCCAGCAGCTTGTTGAGAATCATCTCTGGAAACACCATATATTTT.

The chain carries TRBV9 and TRBJ2-1, with a possible D match to TRBD2 (5 bases). Germline V gene data show CDR1 as SGDLS and CDR2 as YYNGEE. There are 14 residues in the CDR3. V lost 4 bases and J 3 bases, leaving 11 bases between the germline ends. The CDR3 DNA is TGTGCCAGCAGCTCCCGGGGTCTCTACAATGAGCAGTTCTTC. The encoded protein is CASSSRGLYNEQFF.

The rearrangement links TRBV7-3 to TRBJ1-1; the D is unclear. Per the germline V gene, CDR1 is SGHTA and CDR2 is FQGTGA. V lost 2 bases and J 1 base, leaving 8 bases between the germline ends. CDR3 length equals 14 residues. DNA for the CDR3: TGTGCCAGCAGCTTATGGGCGGGGAACACTGAAGCTTTCTTT. This gives the protein CASSLWAGNTEAFF.

J is TRBJ2-7 and V is TRBV6-6, with TRBD1 as a possible D gene (6 bases). Germline loops: CDR1 MNHNY, CDR2 SVGAGI (reference sequence). The CDR3 contains 16 residues. V gave up 2 bases and J gave up 2 bases, with 16 bases separating them. The chain's CDR3 is CASSYTSGTPTYEQYF. The CDR3 DNA reads TGTGCCAGCAGTTACACGTCCGGGACACCGACCTACGAGCAGTACTTC.

The genes are TRBV7-6 and TRBJ2-7; tentatively, D is TRBD1 (5 bases). V lost 2 bases and J 5 bases, leaving 16 bases between the germline ends. Germline CDR1 reads SGHVS; CDR2 reads FNYEAQ. The CDR3 has 15 residues. The CDR3, as DNA: TGTGCCAGCAGCTTAATCCATCAGGACACCAACGAGCAGTACTTC. As protein: CASSLIHQDTNEQYF.

The CDR3 nucleotides are TGCGCCAGCAGCCCCGGAGGTAACCGGGGGAACACTGAAGCTTTCTTT. Translated, it gives CASSPGGNRGNTEAFF. This rearrangement joins TRBV4-1 to TRBJ1-1, with D unresolved. V lost 4 bases and J lost 1, with 16 bases in between. This CDR3 is 16 amino acids long. Looked up from germline, CDR1 is MGHRA and CDR2 is YSYEKL.

This chain uses TRBV18 with TRBJ1-5; no reliable D call. Germline V CDR1 and CDR2: KGHSH, LQKENI. The CDR3 is 16 amino acids. V dropped 4 bases and J dropped 0 bases, with 13 bases sitting between them. CDR3 residues: CASSREELYSNQPQHF. The CDR3 bases are TGTGCCAGCTCACGCGAAGAACTCTATAGCAATCAGCCCCAGCATTTT. Combining the CDR3 with reference TRBV18 and TRBJ1-5 gives the whole variable domain NAGVMQNPRHLVRRRGQEARLRCSPMKGHSHVYWYRQLPEEGLKFMVYLQKENIIDESGMPKERFSAEFPKEGPSILRIQQVVRGDSAAYFCASSREELYSNQPQHFGDGTRLSIL.

This clone was detected once. CDR3 nucleotides: TGTGCCAGCAGCTTGCGTGGACTAGCGGAAGATACGCAGTATTTT. This gives the protein CASSLRGLAEDTQYF. The chain combines TRBV11-2 with TRBJ2-3; 10 bases map to TRBD2. V shed 3 bases, J shed 5 bases, and the junction held 5 bases outside the gene matches. There are 15 residues in the CDR3. CDR1 is SGHAT and CDR2 is FQNNGV in the germline V gene.